This entry describes one TCR beta chain. The antigen is undetermined. Treatment defined: oral pan-JAK inhibitor, 5-10 mg twice daily. Isolated RNA was reverse transcribed into cDNA used as the sequencing template. Assay: immunoSEQ multiplex PCR; the TCRdb copy retains only in-frame clones and omits some. Altogether some 190,000 clones are present, approximately 56% being singletons, with the ten largest covering approximately 0.7%. This specimen belongs to a study of CD8+ T cells in alopecia areata. Study details: Treatment comprised oral tofacitinib, 5 to 10 mg twice daily, in treated patients. Whole-study findings and limits: It was less clear whether patients shared TCRs than it was in mice, possibly because of HLA. Scalp and blood samples kept many expanded lesional clones throughout tofacitinib.

The CDR3 length is 12 residues. Germline V gene sequence: CDR1 SGHAT, CDR2 FQNNGV. V was clipped by 3 bases and J by 9 bases, with 9 bases between them. Sequencing was performed on CD4+ T cells sorted from blood, taken at week 4, from a patient treated with tofacitinib. The receptor's source is a human donor with alopecia areata. The genes are TRBV11-2 and TRBJ2-1; D unresolved. The CDR3 spells CASSLSAVEQFF. The CDR3 region has the DNA TGTGCCAGCAGCTTGAGCGCGGTTGAGCAGTTCTTC.